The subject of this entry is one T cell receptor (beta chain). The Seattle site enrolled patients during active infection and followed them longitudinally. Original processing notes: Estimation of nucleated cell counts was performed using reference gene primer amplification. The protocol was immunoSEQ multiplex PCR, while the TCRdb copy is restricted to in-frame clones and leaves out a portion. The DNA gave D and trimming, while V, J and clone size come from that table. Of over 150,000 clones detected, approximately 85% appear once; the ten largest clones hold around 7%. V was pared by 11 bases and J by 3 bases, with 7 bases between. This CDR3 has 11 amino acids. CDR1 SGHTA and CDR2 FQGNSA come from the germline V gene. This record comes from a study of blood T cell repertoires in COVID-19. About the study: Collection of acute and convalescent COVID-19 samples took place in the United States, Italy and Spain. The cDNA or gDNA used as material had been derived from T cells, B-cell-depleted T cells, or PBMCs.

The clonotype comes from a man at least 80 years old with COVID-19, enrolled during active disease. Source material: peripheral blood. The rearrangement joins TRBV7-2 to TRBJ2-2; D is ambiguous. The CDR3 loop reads CAGSDTGELFF. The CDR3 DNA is TGTGCCGGAAGCGACACCGGGGAGCTGTTTTTT.